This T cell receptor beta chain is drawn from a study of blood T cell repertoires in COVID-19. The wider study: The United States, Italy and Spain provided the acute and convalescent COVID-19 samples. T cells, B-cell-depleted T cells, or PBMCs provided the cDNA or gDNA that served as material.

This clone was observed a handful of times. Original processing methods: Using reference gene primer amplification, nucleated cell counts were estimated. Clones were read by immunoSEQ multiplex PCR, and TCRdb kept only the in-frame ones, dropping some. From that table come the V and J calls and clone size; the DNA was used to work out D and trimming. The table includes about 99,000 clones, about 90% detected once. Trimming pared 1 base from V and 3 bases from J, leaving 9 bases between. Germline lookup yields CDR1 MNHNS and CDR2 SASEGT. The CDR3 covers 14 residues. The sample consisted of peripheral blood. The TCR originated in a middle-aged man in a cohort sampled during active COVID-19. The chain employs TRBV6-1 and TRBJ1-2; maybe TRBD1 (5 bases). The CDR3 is CASSEVGGDYGYTF. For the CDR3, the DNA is TGTGCCAGCAGTGAAGTCGGAGGGGACTATGGCTACACCTTC.